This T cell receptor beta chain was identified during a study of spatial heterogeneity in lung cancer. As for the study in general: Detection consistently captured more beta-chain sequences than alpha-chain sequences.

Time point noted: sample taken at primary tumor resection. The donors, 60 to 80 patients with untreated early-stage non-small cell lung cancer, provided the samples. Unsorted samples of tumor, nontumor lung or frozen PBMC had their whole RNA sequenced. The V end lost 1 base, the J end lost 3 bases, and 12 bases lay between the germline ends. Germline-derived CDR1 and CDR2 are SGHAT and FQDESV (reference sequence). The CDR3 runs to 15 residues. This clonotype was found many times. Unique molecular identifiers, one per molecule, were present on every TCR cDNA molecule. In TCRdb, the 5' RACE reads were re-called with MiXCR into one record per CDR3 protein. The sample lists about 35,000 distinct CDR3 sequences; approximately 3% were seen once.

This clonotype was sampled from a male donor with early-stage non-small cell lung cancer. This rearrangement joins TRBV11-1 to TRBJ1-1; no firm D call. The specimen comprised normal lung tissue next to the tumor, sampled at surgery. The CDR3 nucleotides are TGTGCCAGCAGCTTAGTGGGGAGCGGGTACACTGAAGCTTTCTTT. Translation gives CASSLVGSGYTEAFF.